This entry lists 3 T cell receptor beta chains sequenced from one sample in a study of cytomegalovirus exposure and HLA in healthy donors. This PCR relied on a set of 60 Vbeta primers and 13 Jbeta primers. The repertoire was sequenced with immunoSEQ multiplex PCR; TCRdb's copy has only in-frame clones and lacks some. The listing contains some 130,000 clones. The specimen was PBMCs. The receptor source for this set is a man aged 18 to 29 in good health and CMV-seronegative.

J is TRBJ2-2 and V is TRBV9; 7 nucleotides match TRBD1. CDR1 is SGDLS and CDR2 is YYNGEE in the germline V gene. This CDR3 is built from 15 residues. The trim removed 3 bases at V and 1 base at J, leaving 3 bases unmatched. In DNA, the CDR3 is TGTGCCAGCAGCGCCCGGGACAGGAACACCGGGGAGCTGTTTTTT. Amino acids: CASSARDRNTGELFF.

The chain employs TRBV5-1 and TRBJ2-2; TRBD1 matches 9 bases. This CDR3 has 15 amino acids. With 2 bases clipped from V and 7 bases from J, the junction kept 6 bases outside the gene matches. The germline V gene encodes CDR1 SGHRS and CDR2 YFSETQ. CDR3 in amino acids: CASSFGTGTGGELFF. The CDR3 bases are TGCGCCAGCAGCTTTGGGACAGGGACCGGCGGGGAGCTGTTTTTT. Combining the CDR3 with reference TRBV5-1 and TRBJ2-2 gives the whole variable domain KAGVTQTPRYLIKTRGQQVTLSCSPISGHRSVSWYQQTPGQGLQFLFEYFSETQRNKGNFPGRFSGRQFSNSRSEMNVSTLELGDSALYLCASSFGTGTGGELFFGEGSRLTVL.

The V and J genes are TRBV19 and TRBJ2-7; TRBD2 agrees at 14 bases. The V and J ends lost 4 bases and 4 bases, in that order; junction bases with no gene match: 0. CDR1 is LNHDA and CDR2 is SQIVND in the germline V gene (reference sequence). CDR3 size: 14 residues. The CDR3 nucleotides are TGTGCCAGTAGTAGGACTAGCGGGAGGTACGAGCAGTACTTC. Translation gives CASSRTSGRYEQYF.